The rows below give T cell receptor beta chains drawn from one sample of a study of blood T cell repertoires in COVID-19. Method: immunoSEQ multiplex PCR; TCRdb's copy keeps in-frame clones and lacks some. The data show some 91,000 clones, approximately 76% seen once. The source material was peripheral blood. The receptors were sampled from a man between 65 and 85 years old with acute or convalescent COVID-19. Both conserved end residues are part of each CDR3. Fields, in order: D gene, J gene, V gene, clone size, CDR3 DNA, CDR3 protein. The D gene is left open where the match is weak. Clone size is not always given. Where it is, it says once, few, many or a class for expanded clones.

d_call: TRBD1
j_call: TRBJ2-7
v_call: TRBV5-6
clone_size: NA
cdr3_nt: TGTGCCAGCAGCTTACAGGGGGCCCACGAGCAGTACTTC
cdr3_aa: CASSLQGAHEQYF

d_call: TRBD2
j_call: TRBJ2-1
v_call: TRBV2
clone_size: NA
cdr3_nt: TGTGCCAGCAGTGAATCGGGGGGCAATGAGCAGTTCTTC
cdr3_aa: CASSESGGNEQFF

d_call: TRBD1
j_call: TRBJ1-4
v_call: TRBV6-5
clone_size: NA
cdr3_nt: TGTGCCAGCAGTTCAGACAGGGGGCTATTTGAAAAACTGTTTTTT
cdr3_aa: CASSSDRGLFEKLFF

d_call: NA
j_call: TRBJ1-6
v_call: TRBV28
clone_size: NA
cdr3_nt: TGTGCCAGCAGTTTAACGGGTCGAGTGGGGGGTAATTCACCCCTCCACTTT
cdr3_aa: CASSLTGRVGGNSPLHF

d_call: TRBD1
j_call: TRBJ2-4
v_call: TRBV11-1
clone_size: NA
cdr3_nt: TGTGCCAGCAGCTTAGCAGGGACAGGCACCATTCAGTACTTC
cdr3_aa: CASSLAGTGTIQYF

d_call: NA
j_call: TRBJ2-4
v_call: TRBV9
clone_size: few
cdr3_nt: TGTGCCAGCAGCGTAGACCGGGGCATTCAGTACTTC
cdr3_aa: CASSVDRGIQYF

d_call: NA
j_call: TRBJ1-3
v_call: TRBV6-5
clone_size: NA
cdr3_nt: TGTGCCAGCAGCAAGTACAGGGTTTCGGGAAACACCATATATTTT
cdr3_aa: CASSKYRVSGNTIYF

d_call: NA
j_call: TRBJ2-1
v_call: TRBV12-5
clone_size: NA
cdr3_nt: TGTGCTAGTGGCCATGACAGTTCCTACAATGAGCAGTTCTTC
cdr3_aa: CASGHDSSYNEQFF

d_call: TRBD2
j_call: TRBJ2-1
v_call: TRBV7-6
clone_size: NA
cdr3_nt: TGTGCCAGCAGCTTAAATATCCAGCGGGGGCCCTACAATGAGCAGTTCTTC
cdr3_aa: CASSLNIQRGPYNEQFF

d_call: NA
j_call: TRBJ2-3
v_call: TRBV11-2
clone_size: few
cdr3_nt: TGTGCCAGCAGCTCACGCTCAGGTGCCGATAGGTATTTT
cdr3_aa: CASSSRSGADRYF

d_call: TRBD1
j_call: TRBJ1-1
v_call: TRBV20-1
clone_size: NA
cdr3_nt: TGCAGTGCTAGTGGGTGGACAGGATATCTAGGAGTGGACACTGAAGCTTTCTTT
cdr3_aa: CSASGWTGYLGVDTEAFF

d_call: NA
j_call: TRBJ1-1
v_call: TRBV6-5
clone_size: few
cdr3_nt: TGTGCCAGCAGGCCCTACAGCGAAGGGGCGGGAGAAGCTTTCTTT
cdr3_aa: CASRPYSEGAGEAFF

d_call: TRBD1
j_call: TRBJ1-5
v_call: TRBV5-1
clone_size: NA
cdr3_nt: TGCGCCAGCAGCGCCGGGACAGGGGAAAATCAGCCCCAGCATTTT
cdr3_aa: CASSAGTGENQPQHF

d_call: TRBD1
j_call: TRBJ2-1
v_call: TRBV27
clone_size: NA
cdr3_nt: TGTGCCAGCAGTTCCGGACAGGGGGCCGGGAATGAGCAGTTCTTC
cdr3_aa: CASSSGQGAGNEQFF

d_call: NA
j_call: TRBJ2-3
v_call: TRBV4-1
clone_size: NA
cdr3_nt: TGCGCCAGCAGCCAAGATGAGACGCGGGATACGCAGTATTTT
cdr3_aa: CASSQDETRDTQYF

d_call: NA
j_call: TRBJ1-4
v_call: TRBV4-1
clone_size: NA
cdr3_nt: TGCGCCAGCACCTCCGGGGTTAATGAAAAACTGTTTTTT
cdr3_aa: CASTSGVNEKLFF